This is a list of T cell receptor beta chains from one sample in a study of cytomegalovirus exposure and HLA in healthy donors. Using immunoSEQ multiplex PCR, the repertoire was profiled, and TCRdb retains in-frame clones only, with some absent. Among some 200,000 clones listed, 80% were seen once. Sequenced material: PBMCs. The origin of the receptors is a boy aged 5-17 years in good health and CMV-seronegative. Both conserved end residues are part of each CDR3. The order of the fields is clone size, D gene, J gene, V gene, CDR3 DNA, CDR3 protein. D genes are given only for firm matches. Some rows mark clone size as missing; the rest say once, few, many or name a class of expanded clone.

>NA|NA|TRBJ1-3|TRBV4-3
TGCGCCAGCAGCAGGACTCTTGGAAACACCATATATTTT
CASSRTLGNTIYF
>NA|NA|TRBJ1-1|TRBV11-3
TGTGCCAGCAGCCCCGGGGTTAGGAACACTGAAGCTTTCTTT
CASSPGVRNTEAFF
>NA|TRBD2|TRBJ2-5|TRBV30
TGTGCCTGGAGTCCCAGCGGGGGGAATGAGGAGACCCAGTACTTC
CAWSPSGGNEETQYF
>NA|TRBD2|TRBJ2-1|TRBV5-4
TGTGCCAGCAGCTGGCGGCGGGAGAGGGACAATGAGCAGTTCTTC
CASSWRRERDNEQFF
>once|NA|TRBJ1-1|TRBV6-5
TGTGCCAGCCAGGCAGCCTTAAACACTGAAGCTTTCTTT
CASQAALNTEAFF
>NA|NA|TRBJ2-7|TRBV4-3
TGCGCCAGCAGCCAAGATAGGGGGTACGAGCAGTACTTC
CASSQDRGYEQYF
>NA|NA|TRBJ1-1|TRBV18
TGTGCCAGCTCACCAGCCGACCTAGCGAGGGCTGAAGCCTTCTTT
CASSPADLARAEAFF
>NA|TRBD1|TRBJ1-5|TRBV7-2
TGTGCCAGCAGCCCACAGGGGGATAGCAATCAGCCCCAGCATTTT
CASSPQGDSNQPQHF
>NA|NA|TRBJ2-7|TRBV29-1
TGCAGCGTTGGTCCTGGGCCGTCCTACGAGCAGTACTTC
CSVGPGPSYEQYF
>NA|NA|TRBJ1-1|TRBV7-9
TGTGCCAGCAGACAGAACAGAGACACTGAAGCTTTCTTT
CASRQNRDTEAFF
>NA|TRBD1|TRBJ2-7|TRBV13
TGTGCCAGCCTCACCACAGGGGCTTCCTACGAGCAGTACTTC
CASLTTGASYEQYF
>few|NA|TRBJ1-2|TRBV19
TGTGCCAGTAGTACTCAAACAGGAACCTATGGCTACACCTTC
CASSTQTGTYGYTF
>NA|TRBD1|TRBJ1-2|TRBV2
TGTGCCAGCAGTATCCGGGACAGGGGGTTGGATGGCTACACCTTC
CASSIRDRGLDGYTF
>NA|TRBD2|TRBJ2-1|TRBV5-1
TGCGCCAGCAGCGACATACTAGCGGGGGCAGGGAATGAGCAGTTCTTC
CASSDILAGAGNEQFF
>NA|NA|TRBJ1-1|TRBV23-1
TGCGCCAGCAGTCAATGCTCAGGATTAGCTTTCTTT
CASSQCSGLAFF
>NA|NA|TRBJ1-2|TRBV6-6
TGTGCCAGTGCGCCAAGGGGTGATGGCTACACCTTC
CASAPRGDGYTF
>NA|TRBD1|TRBJ1-2|TRBV6-5
TGTGCCAGCAGTGCTTACAGGGGCGTGGGCGGCTACACCTTC
CASSAYRGVGGYTF